The 11 T cell receptor beta chains below were found in one sample sequenced in a study of T cells in Graves' hyperthyroidism and ophthalmopathy. RNA transcripts served as the template for amplifying TCR beta CDR3 regions. The HTBI primer set drove a first-round RT-PCR of the TCR CDR3. TCRdb processed the multiplex PCR reads anew with MiXCR; each CDR3 protein has one entry. This table holds a few hundred thousand distinct CDR3 sequences, under 20% found once. The sequencing input was blood. All receptors come from a young woman with Graves' hyperthyroidism.

This clonotype was found many times. The V and J genes are TRBV7-9 and TRBJ1-6; TRBD1 agrees at 7 bases. J was trimmed by 8 bases and V by 5 bases; bases with no gene match: 9. Germline V gene sequence: CDR1 SEHNR, CDR2 FQNEAQ (reference sequence). There are 15 residues in the CDR3. CDR3 coding DNA: TGTGCCAGCAGCCCCGGACAGGCGGGCTATTCACCCCTCCACTTT. Amino acid sequence: CASSPGQAGYSPLHF.

The chain recombines TRBV28 with TRBJ1-5; tentative D call: TRBD1 (6 bases). V lost 2 bases and J lost 0, with 11 bases in between. Germline-derived CDR1 and CDR2 are MDHEN and SYDVKM. CDR3 length: 16 residues. CDR3: CASSLRGRYSNQPQHF. The CDR3 DNA sequence: TGTGCCAGCAGTTTAAGGGGGAGGTATAGCAATCAGCCCCAGCATTTT.

This clonotype was observed many times. This chain uses TRBV6-1 with TRBJ1-1; D may be TRBD1 (5 bases). Germline V CDR1 and CDR2: MNHNS, SASEGT. Trimming took off 7 bases at V and 3 bases at J, with 12 bases between the two ends. CDR3 length: 13 residues. In DNA form, the CDR3 reads TGTGCCAGCACCAAACGGGGGGACACTGAAGCTTTCTTT. This sequence encodes CASTKRGDTEAFF.

There are many counts of this clonotype. The chain joins TRBV7-3 to TRBJ1-1, with D possibly being TRBD1 (6 bases). This CDR3 is built from 14 residues. Germline V gives CDR1 SGHTA, CDR2 FQGTGA. Trimming pared 6 bases from V and 1 base from J, leaving 12 bases between. CDR3 in amino acids: CASSPTGTNTEAFF. Written as DNA, the CDR3 is TGTGCCAGCAGTCCAACAGGGACGAACACTGAAGCTTTCTTT. Full variable domain (outside the CDR3, taken from reference TRBV7-3 and TRBJ1-1): GAGVSQTPSNKVTEKGKYVELRCDPISGHTALYWYRQSLGQGPEFLIYFQGTGAADDSGLPNDRFFAVRPEGSVSTLKIQRTERGDSAVYLCASSPTGTNTEAFFGQGTRLTVV.

This clonotype was observed a few times. The chain combines TRBV2 with TRBJ2-7; TRBD1 aligns across 12 bases. Looked up from germline, CDR1 is SNHLY and CDR2 is FYNNEI. Unmatched junction bases numbered 9, after V lost 8 bases and J lost 4 bases. The CDR3 is 15 amino acids. The CDR3 region is CASWNPGQGAYEQYF. The CDR3, as DNA: TGTGCCAGCTGGAACCCGGGACAGGGGGCATACGAGCAGTACTTC.

This chain connects TRBV7-2 to TRBJ2-6; D is uncertain. CDR3 length: 16 residues. The germline V gene has CDR1 SGHTA and CDR2 FQGNSA. Trimming left V 4 bases short and J 4 bases short, with 14 bases between. The CDR3 loop is CASSCPTNPGANVLTF. DNA of the CDR3: TGTGCCAGCAGCTGCCCGACAAACCCAGGGGCCAACGTCCTGACTTTC.

The gene calls are TRBV10-3 and TRBJ2-7; the match to TRBD1 covers 10 bases. The J segment lost 4 bases and the V segment lost 5 bases, leaving 5 bases of the junction unmatched. CDR1 ENHRY and CDR2 SYGVKD come from the germline V gene. The CDR3 consists of 14 residues. The CDR3 nucleotides are TGTGCCATCAGTTCCCGACAGGGGGCTTACGAGCAGTACTTC. This encodes CAISSRQGAYEQYF.

This clonotype appeared many times. The V and J genes are TRBV2 and TRBJ1-5; maybe TRBD1 (6 bases). Trimming cost V 3 bases and J 9 bases, with 12 bases left between them. CDR1 and CDR2 from the germline V gene are SNHLY and FYNNEI. This CDR3 has 13 amino acids. The DNA for the CDR3 is TGTGCCAGCAGTGAGAGGGGGGGAGGGCCCCAGCATTTT. It codes for CASSERGGGPQHF.

This clonotype was detected many times. The V and J genes are TRBV10-1 and TRBJ1-2; D is possibly TRBD1 (6 bases). The ends were cut back, 3 bases at V and 4 bases at J, with 9 bases in the middle. There are 13 residues in the CDR3. Germline assignment: CDR1 WNHNN and CDR2 SYGVQD (reference sequence). In DNA form, the CDR3 reads TGCGCCAGCAGTGAAGCAGGGGCCTATGGCTACACCTTC. The encoded protein is CASSEAGAYGYTF.

This chain joins TRBV29-1 and TRBJ2-7; D call uncertain. Germline CDR1 reads SQVTM; CDR2 reads ANQGSEA. This CDR3 has 11 residues. Trimming pared 6 bases from V and 0 bases from J, leaving 6 bases between. CDR3 in amino acids: CSVAYSYEQYF. CDR3 sequence (DNA): TGCAGCGTCGCTTACTCCTACGAGCAGTACTTC.

The chain joins TRBV6-1 to TRBJ1-1; no clear D. V gave up 11 bases and J gave up 1 base, with 11 bases separating them. This CDR3 contains 12 residues. CDR1 and CDR2 (germline): MNHNS, SASEGT. In DNA, the CDR3 is TGTGCCGGTGGGAATAGGAACACTGAAGCTTTCTTT. It is translated as CAGGNRNTEAFF.